What follows are 5 T cell receptor beta chains derived from one specimen sequenced in a study of CD8+ T cells in alopecia areata. Treatment given: oral pan-JAK inhibitor, 5-10 mg twice daily. The sequencing template was cDNA reverse transcribed from extracted RNA. Generated by immunoSEQ multiplex PCR, the TCRdb table keeps only in-frame clones and is missing some. Among 150,000 or so clones listed, around 87% were seen once. Source: CD8+ T cells sorted from blood, taken at week 4, from a patient treated with tofacitinib. The receptors come from a human donor with alopecia areata.

For this clone: Its ends do not fully match the called genes, so a read error is possible. The chain has TRBV4-1 and TRBJ2-7; D is unresolved. Per germline, CDR1 MGHRA and CDR2 YSYEKL. The length of the CDR3 is 15 residues. The CDR3 loop reads CASSQDPEIEMLLDF. CDR3 sequence (DNA): TGCGCCAGCAGCCAAGACCCAGAGATCGAGATGTTGCTTGACTTC.

The V gene is TRBV7-6, the J gene TRBJ2-7, with a weak D call TRBD1 (5 bases). This CDR3 contains 13 residues. From germline, CDR1 is SGHVS and CDR2 FNYEAQ. V shed 1 base and J shed 3 bases, with 7 bases lying between them. This CDR3 is CASSLGTNYEQYF. CDR3 in DNA: TGTGCCAGCAGCTTAGGGACAAACTACGAGCAGTACTTC.

V usage is TRBV6-1 and J usage is TRBJ2-5; 13 bases fit TRBD2. Germline trimming cut 4 bases from V and 5 bases from J; bases unmatched to any gene: 10. CDR3 length equals 17 residues. The germline V gene encodes CDR1 MNHNS and CDR2 SASEGT. Written as DNA, the CDR3 is TGTGCCAGCAGTGCCATAGGACTAGCGGGAGTTAGGGAGACCCAGTACTTC. Translated, it gives CASSAIGLAGVRETQYF.

This chain joins TRBV23-1 and TRBJ2-5; 15 bases align to TRBD2. TRBV23-1 is an ORF; its function is uncertain. J was trimmed by 3 bases and V by 3 bases; bases with no gene match: 2. The CDR3 loop spans 16 amino acids. The CDR3 protein is CASSHRTSGREETQYF. The CDR3 DNA follows: TGCGCCAGCAGTCACCGGACTAGCGGGAGGGAAGAGACCCAGTACTTC.

CDR3: CASRGSSYNEQFF. The CDR3 DNA is TGTGCCAGCAGGGGTAGCTCCTACAATGAGCAGTTCTTC. The V gene is TRBV7-9, the J gene TRBJ2-1; D uncertain. This CDR3 spans 13 amino acids. V dropped 6 bases and J dropped 0 bases, with 6 bases sitting between them. The germline gives CDR1 SEHNR, CDR2 FQNEAQ (reference sequence).